This is a list of T cell receptor beta chains from one sample in a study of shared clonotypes between healthy human individuals. The repertoire was sequenced with immunoSEQ multiplex PCR; TCRdb's copy has only in-frame clones and lacks some. In the table there are around 700,000 clones, about three quarters of which are singletons. The specimen sequenced was memory CD4+ T cells sorted from blood. These receptors were collected from a woman aged 25-40 years in good health. The CDR3 runs from the conserved cysteine through the conserved F or W. The D gene is left open where the match is weak. Where a row states a size, it is once, few, many or the class of an expanded clone; other rows omit it.

V gene,clone size,D gene,J gene,CDR3 protein,CDR3 DNA
TRBV27,.,TRBD1,TRBJ1-5,CASSGTGGFQPQHF,TGTGCCAGCAGTGGGACAGGGGGCTTTCAGCCCCAGCATTTT
TRBV7-3,.,TRBD2,TRBJ2-3,CASSLGLAGTDTQYF,TGTGCCAGCAGCTTAGGACTAGCGGGAACAGATACGCAGTATTTT
TRBV19,few,.,TRBJ1-4,CASSKQGAGEKLFF,TGTGCCAGTAGCAAACAAGGGGCGGGAGAAAAACTGTTTTTT
TRBV27,.,.,TRBJ1-5,CASASPAGGLSNQPQHF,TGTGCCAGCGCCTCACCCGCCGGGGGGTTGAGCAATCAGCCCCAGCATTTT
TRBV27,.,.,TRBJ1-5,CASSLFYTGHSNQPQHF,TGTGCCAGCAGTTTATTCTATACGGGTCATAGCAATCAGCCCCAGCATTTT
TRBV27,.,.,TRBJ2-3,CASRNPDFSVDTQYF,TGTGCCAGCCGTAACCCCGACTTCTCCGTCGATACGCAGTATTTT
TRBV28,.,TRBD1,TRBJ2-6,CASRTGATGANVLTF,TGTGCCAGCCGTACAGGGGCGACTGGGGCCAACGTCCTGACTTTC
TRBV18,.,TRBD2,TRBJ2-1,CASFSTSDEQFF,TGTGCCAGCTTCTCGACTAGCGATGAGCAGTTCTTC
TRBV18,once,.,TRBJ1-1,CASSPKYQNTEAFF,TGTGCCAGCTCACCAAAGTACCAGAACACTGAAGCTTTCTTT
TRBV10-3,few,.,TRBJ1-2,CAISSTGYDGYTF,TGTGCCATCAGTTCCACAGGGTATGATGGCTACACCTTC
TRBV6-5,many,TRBD2,TRBJ2-2,CASKGLAETGELFF,TGTGCCAGCAAGGGACTAGCTGAGACCGGGGAGCTGTTTTTT
TRBV2,.,.,TRBJ1-1,CASSEVAATPEAFF,TGTGCCAGCAGTGAGGTGGCAGCCACCCCTGAAGCTTTCTTT
TRBV28,few,.,TRBJ1-1,CASSLAQAWGTEAFF,TGTGCCAGCAGTTTAGCACAGGCTTGGGGGACTGAAGCTTTCTTT
TRBV7-3,.,TRBD1,TRBJ1-1,CASSSGQPNTEAFF,TGTGCCAGCAGCTCGGGACAGCCGAACACTGAAGCTTTCTTT
TRBV29-1,.,.,TRBJ1-5,CSVGTDSNQPQHF,TGCAGCGTCGGGACGGATAGCAATCAGCCCCAGCATTTT
TRBV5-1,few,TRBD2,TRBJ2-1,CASSTTLAARSYNEQFF,TGCGCCAGCAGCACTACCCTAGCGGCCCGCTCCTACAATGAGCAGTTCTTC
TRBV5-1,few,.,TRBJ1-3,CASSQGTEGNTIYF,TGCGCCAGCTCACAGGGAACCGAGGGAAACACCATATATTTT
TRBV7-9,many,TRBD1,TRBJ1-1,CASGLTGALNTEAFF,TGTGCCAGCGGCCTGACAGGGGCCCTGAACACTGAAGCTTTCTTT
TRBV19,.,.,TRBJ2-7,CASSMRTATYEQYF,TGTGCCAGTAGTATGAGGACAGCGACCTACGAGCAGTACTTC
TRBV7-2,.,.,TRBJ2-1,CASKRAGSTYNEQFF,TGTGCCAGCAAGAGGGCGGGATCTACCTACAATGAGCAGTTCTTC
TRBV10-3,.,.,TRBJ2-2,CAISESYSGGGELFF,TGTGCCATCAGTGAGTCTTACTCAGGTGGCGGGGAGCTGTTTTTT
TRBV30,.,.,TRBJ2-3,CAWSERWGRVVSDTQYF,TGTGCCTGGAGTGAACGGTGGGGAAGGGTAGTGTCAGATACGCAGTATTTT
TRBV18,.,TRBD1,TRBJ1-5,CASSPGTVNQPQHF,TGTGCCAGCTCCCCCGGGACAGTGAATCAGCCCCAGCATTTT
TRBV28,.,TRBD2,TRBJ2-1,CASSTLRGSGGYNEQFF,TGTGCCAGCAGTACCCTCCGCGGGAGCGGGGGTTACAATGAGCAGTTCTTC
TRBV10-3,.,.,TRBJ1-2,CAITRENYGYTF,TGTGCCATCACCAGGGAGAACTATGGCTACACCTTC
TRBV6-5,few,.,TRBJ1-2,CASSSAAGAKGYTF,TGTGCCAGCAGTTCTGCAGCCGGGGCGAAAGGCTACACCTTC
TRBV28,.,.,TRBJ2-1,CASSPGDYQYNEQFF,TGTGCCAGCAGCCCAGGGGACTACCAATACAATGAGCAGTTCTTC
TRBV7-9,.,TRBD1,TRBJ1-1,CASSSGTGFAEAFF,TGTGCCAGCAGCTCCGGGACAGGGTTCGCTGAAGCTTTCTTT
TRBV19,.,.,TRBJ2-3,CASSIGWGTQYF,TGTGCCAGTAGTATAGGTTGGGGTACGCAGTATTTT
TRBV4-1,.,.,TRBJ2-1,CASSRGGSSYNEQFF,TGCGCCAGCAGCCGAGGGGGGAGCTCCTACAATGAGCAGTTCTTC
TRBV5-5,few,.,TRBJ1-4,CASSHGRDAEKLFF,TGTGCCAGCAGCCACGGACGGGACGCTGAAAAACTGTTTTTT
TRBV11-2,many,.,TRBJ1-1,CASSSTKGGRTEAFF,TGTGCCAGCAGCTCAACCAAGGGGGGGAGAACTGAAGCTTTCTTT
TRBV28,.,TRBD1,TRBJ2-7,CASRTGTGGSYEQYF,TGTGCCAGCAGGACCGGGACAGGGGGATCCTACGAGCAGTACTTC
TRBV27,.,.,TRBJ2-7,CASSLGLAEGYEQYF,TGTGCCAGCAGTTTAGGATTAGCGGAGGGCTACGAGCAGTACTTC
TRBV27,.,.,TRBJ1-1,CASSLRSTAGTEAFF,TGTGCCAGCAGTTTAAGATCGACGGCGGGGACTGAAGCTTTCTTT
TRBV11-3,.,.,TRBJ2-7,CASSNGKHYEQYF,TGTGCCAGCAGCAACGGGAAGCACTACGAGCAGTACTTC
TRBV10-3,.,.,TRBJ2-7,CAIKEQGPTYEQYF,TGTGCCATCAAGGAGCAGGGCCCTACCTACGAGCAGTACTTC
TRBV7-8,few,.,TRBJ2-2,CASSLSKGELFF,TGTGCCAGCAGCTTATCCAAGGGGGAGCTGTTTTTT
TRBV4-1,.,.,TRBJ1-2,CASSTGAGADITNGYTF,TGCGCCAGCAGCACGGGGGCAGGGGCAGACATAACGAATGGCTACACCTTC
TRBV28,.,.,TRBJ1-2,CASSFGTGVYGYTF,TGTGCCAGCAGTTTCGGCACTGGGGTTTATGGCTACACCTTC
TRBV19,.,.,TRBJ2-1,CASRQGGEGPNEQFF,TGTGCCAGTCGTCAGGGGGGGGAGGGCCCCAATGAGCAGTTCTTC
TRBV19,.,.,TRBJ1-4,CASSARRTTNEKLFF,TGTGCCAGTAGTGCTCGTCGAACAACTAATGAAAAACTGTTTTTT